Sequencing of this TCR beta chain was carried out in a study of T cell responses to AZD1222 COVID-19 vaccine (dated by TCRdb to the early 2020s). Notes on the research overall: AZD1222 recipients with second doses at about 4 weeks or about 12 weeks were pooled, because spike-specific TCR depth and breadth did not differ between schedules. TCR sequencing was performed for roughly 240 trial participants, of whom about 200 were given two doses of AZD1222 and around 25 were given two doses of MenACWY control vaccine. Trial participants were enrolled into age subgroups of 18-55, 56-69 and 70-plus years, which contained approximately 150, 30 and 60 TCR-sequenced participants, respectively.

What the authors observed across the whole study: Most participants were white British and females outnumbered males, and the authors suggested that clonal diversity may have been underestimated. After two AZD1222 doses, both the breadth and the depth of spike-specific TCRs were significantly higher than at day 0 and than in MenACWY recipients. The vaccine-associated CD4 TCRs covered the entire spike protein, and the dominant responses fell in regions 160-218 and 743-854. Because no samples from the day 14 peak response were available, repertoires could be characterized only after the peak T cell response. Epitopes outside the regions mutated in the B.1.351 and B.1.1.7 variants were reportedly recognized by nearly half of the unique spike-specific TCRs. Conclusions about previously exposed vaccinees are limited, since just 6 or 7 AZD1222 recipients were seropositive for SARS-CoV-2 at baseline. In the small 56-69-year group, the increase in depth fell short of significance, most likely because of low power.

The germline V end is reduced by 8 bases and the J end by 0 bases; junction bases left unmatched: 12. Looking up the germline V gene (reference sequence) yields CDR1 LNHDA and CDR2 SQIVND. The CDR3 numbers 17 residues from cysteine through phenylalanine. Only CDR3 DNA is held: 51 bases, read in frame from base 1. The CDR3 regions of human TCRbeta chains were analyzed by immunosequencing. The original methods were these. TCRs in the repertoires were compared against a reference library of SARS-CoV-2-specific TCRs that had been generated with the MIRA antigen-specificity platform. Breadth was defined as the fraction of unique TCRs that were SARS-CoV-2-associated, and depth was defined as the fraction of total T cells that were SARS-CoV-2-associated. Using the MIRA data, every spike-specific TCR was mapped to the spike region that the TCR reacted to and assigned to either a CD4 or a CD8 class. Log10-transformed breadth and depth values were compared by one-way ANOVA with Sidak's multiple comparisons tests. Drawn from immuneACCESS, this table holds only the in-frame rearrangements with V and J called that TCRdb kept. Clones are partly lost; checked studies trace under half to an unresolved V gene and leave the rest unexplained. The DNA was the basis for D and trimming; V, J and clone size are from that table. Within this sample are some 130,000 clones, with roughly 90% of them counted one time only. The ten top clones hold under 9% of the sample.

On this clone: The clone's antigen remains unknown. Per-base qualities were not stored, and no clone one base away is much larger.

According to the study, the label for this sample's time point signals: baseline before first vaccination. Samples from vaccinated people were obtained from the UK trials COV001 and COV002, which included a single-blind randomized controlled phase 2/3 trial of AZD1222 (ChAdOx1 nCoV-19) in healthy adults. For TCRbeta chain sequencing, PBMC samples from trial participants were taken at day 0 and at day 28 after the second dose. This sample comprised peripheral blood, obtained on day 0 of AZD1222 vaccination. The source is an adult in good health. Rearrangement joined TRBV19 to TRBJ1-4; TRBD1 lines up with 7 middle nucleotides. Read as DNA, the sequence is TGTGCCAGTGGGACAGTGACTGTTGAGGCAACTAATGAAAAACTGTTTTTT. Translated, it gives CASGTVTVEATNEKLFF.